Listed below are T cell receptor beta chains from one sample, sequenced in a study of CD8 T cells in Susac syndrome. TCRdb recomputed calls from the immunoSEQ multiplex PCR reads with MiXCR, one row per CDR3 protein. Among 100,000 to 150,000 distinct CDR3 sequences listed, about 95% were seen once. The material sequenced was CD4+ T cells from PBMCs. All receptors derive from a human donor in good health. Each CDR3 is given with its conserved first and last residue. Fields, in order: J gene, clone size, V gene, D gene, CDR3 DNA, CDR3 protein. D genes are given only for firm matches. Some rows mark clone size as missing; the rest say once, few, many or name a class of expanded clone.

TRBJ1-1	.	TRBV18	TRBD1	TGTGCCAGCTCACCCTTTGGGACAGCTGAAGCTTTCTTT	CASSPFGTAEAFF
TRBJ1-1	.	TRBV6-1	.	TGTGCCAGCACCGCCGGGGGGGGTTCTCCAATGAACACTGAAGCTTTCTTT	CASTAGGGSPMNTEAFF
TRBJ2-2	once	TRBV7-8	TRBD2	TGTGCCAGCAGCCTCGGGACTAGCGGGGCCGGGGAGCTGTTTTTT	CASSLGTSGAGELFF
TRBJ1-5	.	TRBV7-2	.	TGTGCCAGCAGCGCTCCCGGGTCGCAAAATCAGCCCCAGCATTTT	CASSAPGSQNQPQHF
TRBJ2-1	.	TRBV20-1	.	TGCAGTGCTAGGGGGCACAACAATGAGCAGTTCTTC	CSARGHNNEQFF
TRBJ1-1	.	TRBV29-1	.	TGCAGCGTCGGACAGTTGAACACTGAAGCTTTCTTT	CSVGQLNTEAFF
TRBJ2-2	.	TRBV3-1	TRBD1	TGTGCCAGCAGCCAAGACCGCCGGGACAGTTACACCGGGGAGCTGTTTTTT	CASSQDRRDSYTGELFF
TRBJ2-5	.	TRBV18	.	TGTGCCAGCTCACCGGGACTGACGGCAGTAGGTGGAGAGACCCAGTACTTC	CASSPGLTAVGGETQYF
TRBJ2-5	.	TRBV7-2	.	TGTGCCAGCAGCTTATCGCTAGCGACACAAGAGACCCAGTACTTC	CASSLSLATQETQYF
TRBJ2-7	.	TRBV30	.	TGTGCCTGGCGGATCACCCCCACCTACGAGCAGTACTTC	CAWRITPTYEQYF
TRBJ2-1	.	TRBV28	TRBD2	TGTGCCAGCAGTGGAGTTCTGGCGGGAGGGACGAATGAGCAGTTCTTC	CASSGVLAGGTNEQFF
TRBJ2-3	.	TRBV19	.	TGTGCCACCACTCCGGGACACCGCACAGATACGCAGTATTTT	CATTPGHRTDTQYF
TRBJ1-5	once	TRBV27	TRBD1	TGTGCCAGCAGTTCCCCAGGGGGTTCTCAGCCCCAGCATTTT	CASSSPGGSQPQHF
TRBJ2-3	.	TRBV12-3/TRBV12-4	.	TGTGCCAGCAGTTTGCGAGACGCAGATACGCAGTATTTT	CASSLRDADTQYF
TRBJ1-4	once	TRBV6-5	.	TGTGCCAGCAGAGGTTCAACTAATGAAAAACTGTTTTTT	CASRGSTNEKLFF
TRBJ2-2	.	TRBV7-9	.	TGTGCCAGCACCCGAGCCCCCGGGGAGCTGTTTTTT	CASTRAPGELFF
TRBJ2-7	.	TRBV5-1	.	TGCGCCAGCAGCTCAGTCAGGGATCGGGAGCAGTACTTC	CASSSVRDREQYF
TRBJ1-3	.	TRBV29-1	.	TGCAGCGTTGTCGTAAGCTCTGGAAACACCATATATTTT	CSVVVSSGNTIYF
TRBJ2-7	.	TRBV3-1	TRBD1	TGTGCCAGCAGCCAAGAAGGGGGCTTCTACGAGCAGTACTTC	CASSQEGGFYEQYF
TRBJ2-7	once	TRBV20-1	TRBD2	TGCAGTGCGAGACCCCGACTAGCGGGAGGTTACGAGCAGTACTTC	CSARPRLAGGYEQYF
TRBJ1-1	.	TRBV5-1	TRBD1	TGCGCCAGCAGCTTGGGGGACAGGGGCACTGAAGCTTTCTTT	CASSLGDRGTEAFF
TRBJ2-3	.	TRBV6-4	.	TGTGCCAGCAGTGCGCGCGGAGGGTCGGATACGCAGTATTTT	CASSARGGSDTQYF
TRBJ2-7	few	TRBV3-1	.	TGTGCCAGCAGCCAATCCTACGAGCAGTACTTC	CASSQSYEQYF
TRBJ1-2	.	TRBV20-1	.	TGCAGTGCTAGAGGGCGGGGAGCTAACTATGGCTACACCTTC	CSARGRGANYGYTF
TRBJ2-7	.	TRBV6-6	TRBD1	TGTGCCAGCAGTTACTCGAGGGACAGGGGGTACGAGCAGTACTTC	CASSYSRDRGYEQYF
TRBJ1-2	.	TRBV27	.	TGTGCCAGCAGCCGGGGCTCTAGGGGGTATGGCTACACCTTC	CASSRGSRGYGYTF
TRBJ2-4	.	TRBV5-1	TRBD1	TGCGCCAGCAGCAAACTACAGGGGCCGGGAAACATTCAGTACTTC	CASSKLQGPGNIQYF
TRBJ2-5	.	TRBV29-1	.	TGCAGCGTTGGGTCAGGGGCGGGCAAGACCCAGTACTTC	CSVGSGAGKTQYF
TRBJ2-7	.	TRBV6-5	TRBD2	TGTGCCAGCAGCCTAGCGGGAGGGGGTGAGCAGTACTTC	CASSLAGGGEQYF
TRBJ1-1	.	TRBV30	.	TGTGCCTGGAGTAAGACAGGGAACACTGAAGCTTTCTTT	CAWSKTGNTEAFF
TRBJ1-2	.	TRBV29-1	.	TGCAGCGTTTATGGGCTGGGGGGCTACACCTTC	CSVYGLGGYTF
TRBJ1-2	.	TRBV5-4	.	TGTGCCAGTTCGGGCCTCTCGCGGGACTATGGCTACACCTTC	CASSGLSRDYGYTF
TRBJ2-7	.	TRBV2	.	TGTGCCAGCAGTGAAGCTGGGGGTGCGGCCGAGCAGTACTTC	CASSEAGGAAEQYF
TRBJ1-3	.	TRBV5-6	.	TGTGCCAGCAGCTTAGGGACCTCTGGAAACACCATATATTTT	CASSLGTSGNTIYF
TRBJ1-1	.	TRBV3-1	.	TGTGCCAGCAGCCAAGAGTTGAACATACCGAACACTGAAGCTTTCTTT	CASSQELNIPNTEAFF
TRBJ2-3	.	TRBV19	.	TGTGCCATTTCCCGGACCCGGGCAGATACGCAGTATTTT	CAISRTRADTQYF
TRBJ2-1	.	TRBV29-1	TRBD1	TGCAGCGTAGCGCCGACAGGGGCGAATGAGCAGTTCTTC	CSVAPTGANEQFF
TRBJ2-3	.	TRBV29-1	.	TGCAGCGCTTTTTACCAGGACACAGATACGCAGTATTTT	CSAFYQDTDTQYF
TRBJ2-7	.	TRBV24-1	TRBD1	TGTGCCACCAGTGATTTGAAGGGGGCTGTGGACGAGCAGTACTTC	CATSDLKGAVDEQYF
TRBJ1-1	.	TRBV29-1	.	TGCAGCGTTGGGAGGAGGGCGCAGGGAGACACTGAAGCTTTCTTT	CSVGRRAQGDTEAFF
TRBJ1-2	.	TRBV28	.	TGTGCCAGCAGTTCCCCGGACGCTACTAACTATGGCTACACCTTC	CASSSPDATNYGYTF
TRBJ2-5	.	TRBV3-1	.	TGTGCCAGCAGCCAAGTTGTCGGGGGGACCCAGTACTTC	CASSQVVGGTQYF
TRBJ1-5	.	TRBV4-1	.	TGCGCCAGCAGCCCCGTAGAAGGGGCCCTCAATCAGCCCCAGCATTTT	CASSPVEGALNQPQHF
TRBJ2-7	.	TRBV29-1	.	TGCAGCGTTGGGGATGGGGTGTGGGACGAGCAGTACTTC	CSVGDGVWDEQYF
TRBJ2-7	.	TRBV29-1	TRBD2	TGCAGCGTTGAACAGGGAGGGACCTACGAGCAGTACTTC	CSVEQGGTYEQYF
TRBJ2-5	.	TRBV4-1	TRBD1	TGCGCCAGCAGCCAAGGGCAGGACAGGGAGGAGACCCAGTACTTC	CASSQGQDREETQYF
TRBJ2-5	.	TRBV3-1	.	TGTGCCAGCAGCCGGAGGACGGGGATCCAAGAGACCCAGTACTTC	CASSRRTGIQETQYF
TRBJ2-5	.	TRBV7-2	.	TGTGCCAGCAGCTCCCGGGACTTAATGTACCAAGAGACCCAGTACTTC	CASSSRDLMYQETQYF
TRBJ1-1	once	TRBV6-6	.	TGTGCCAGCAGTTATGCCACTGAAGCTTTCTTT	CASSYATEAFF
TRBJ1-3	.	TRBV28	.	TGTGCCAGCAGTTCGCCTACGATTGGAAACACCATATATTTT	CASSSPTIGNTIYF